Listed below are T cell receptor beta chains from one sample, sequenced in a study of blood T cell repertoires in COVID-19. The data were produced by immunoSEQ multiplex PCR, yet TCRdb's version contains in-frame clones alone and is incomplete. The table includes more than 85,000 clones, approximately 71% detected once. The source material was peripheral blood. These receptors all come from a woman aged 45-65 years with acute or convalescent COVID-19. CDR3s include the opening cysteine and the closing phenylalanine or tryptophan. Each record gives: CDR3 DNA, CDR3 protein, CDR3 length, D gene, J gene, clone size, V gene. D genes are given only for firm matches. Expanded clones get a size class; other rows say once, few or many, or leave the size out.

TGTGCCAGCAGTTACTTGCGGCCACGGCCCACAGATACGCAGTATTTT	CASSYLRPRPTDTQYF	16	-	TRBJ2-3	-	TRBV6-2/TRBV6-3
TGTGCCAGCAGTTTAGGTCCGAGTAATCAGCCCCAGCATTTT	CASSLGPSNQPQHF	14	-	TRBJ1-5	-	TRBV28
TGTGCCAGCAGTTTATCGGGAGGTCAAGAGACCCAGTACTTC	CASSLSGGQETQYF	14	-	TRBJ2-5	-	TRBV27
TGTGCCACCAGCACCGGGACAGGGGTGGCTCAGCCCCAGCATTTT	CATSTGTGVAQPQHF	15	TRBD1	TRBJ1-5	-	TRBV15
TGTGCCAGCCCCAAGTTCGGACAGCCGAACACTGAAGCTTTCTTT	CASPKFGQPNTEAFF	15	-	TRBJ1-1	-	TRBV28
TGTGCCAGCAACAATAACTACGAGCAGTACTTC	CASNNNYEQYF	11	-	TRBJ2-7	-	TRBV6-5
TGTGCCAGCAGCTTATCCTTGCAAGAGACCCAGTACTTC	CASSLSLQETQYF	13	-	TRBJ2-5	-	TRBV7-8
TGTGCCAGCAATCAACCCGGGACAGGGGATCGCGAGCAGTACTTC	CASNQPGTGDREQYF	15	TRBD1	TRBJ2-7	-	TRBV28
TGTGCCAGCAGCTTACCCCTCGGGGGGGGCTCTGGAAACACCATATATTTT	CASSLPLGGGSGNTIYF	17	-	TRBJ1-3	few	TRBV5-5
TGTGCCAGCAGCTTAGTCGGGTCCACCCAGGGCACCATATATTTT	CASSLVGSTQGTIYF	15	-	TRBJ1-3	-	TRBV7-2
TGTGCCACCAGTTCCTCCGAGGGCTTCAACGGGCGGGATGGCTACACCTTC	CATSSSEGFNGRDGYTF	17	-	TRBJ1-2	-	TRBV15
TGCGCCAGCAGCCAGTCCAGCTCCTATAATTCACCCCTCCACTTT	CASSQSSSYNSPLHF	15	-	TRBJ1-6	-	TRBV4-1
TGTGCCAGCAGTTCCAACAGGGGCCTTCTGTTTTTT	CASSSNRGLLFF	12	TRBD1	TRBJ1-4	once	TRBV12-3/TRBV12-4
TGCGCCAGCAGCCAAGGGCTCCTCACCGGGGAGCTGTTTTTT	CASSQGLLTGELFF	14	-	TRBJ2-2	-	TRBV4-3